A selection of T cell receptor beta chains follows, all from one sample in a study of vaccination effects on CD4 cells after COVID-19. The assay was immunoSEQ multiplex PCR, and TCRdb's table has in-frame clones only and misses some. Among tens of thousands of clones listed, 74% were seen once. The antigens of these receptors remain unknown. Sample: CD4+ T cells from PBMCs cultured without peptide, taken before COVID-19 vaccination. These receptor sequences come from a human donor who had a prior SARS-CoV-2 infection. CDR3s include the opening cysteine and the closing phenylalanine or tryptophan. A D gene is named only where the DNA matches it firmly. Where a row states a size, it is once, few, many or the class of an expanded clone; other rows omit it.

d_gene,v_gene,abundance,j_gene,CDR3nt,CDR3aa
-,TRBV30,-,TRBJ2-3,TGTGCCTGGAGTGTCTCTAGCACAGATACGCAGTATTTT,CAWSVSSTDTQYF
-,TRBV6-1,few,TRBJ1-5,TGTGCCAGCAGTGAAGTTTGGCCAGGGAATCAGCCCCAGCATTTT,CASSEVWPGNQPQHF
-,TRBV18,once,TRBJ2-3,TGTGCCAGCTCTCCTGGACAGCCGCCCACAGATACGCAGTATTTT,CASSPGQPPTDTQYF
-,TRBV5-1,-,TRBJ2-7,TGCGCCAGCAGCCTGGGGGGGCAGGGGAAGTTTATCGGCTACGAGCAGTACTTC,CASSLGGQGKFIGYEQYF
-,TRBV15,-,TRBJ2-7,TGTGCCACCAGCAGCGGACAGCGGTCGGTTGGCGAGCAGTACTTC,CATSSGQRSVGEQYF
TRBD1,TRBV7-9,-,TRBJ2-7,TGTGCCAGCAGCTATAGGGACAGGACCTACGAGCAGTACTTC,CASSYRDRTYEQYF
TRBD1,TRBV6-5,-,TRBJ1-1,TGTGCCAGCAGCCGAAACAGGGGATATAATGCTTTCTTT,CASSRNRGYNAFF
TRBD1,TRBV6-5,-,TRBJ2-3,TGTGCCAGCAGGACAGGGGGCGCTTATACGCAGTATTTT,CASRTGGAYTQYF
-,TRBV18,-,TRBJ2-5,TGTGCCAGCTCACCTTTTTCGGCAGGGCGCTCCCAAGAGACCCAGTACTTC,CASSPFSAGRSQETQYF
-,TRBV6-5,-,TRBJ2-7,TGTGCCAGCCGGCAGGGGTACGAGCAGTACTTC,CASRQGYEQYF
TRBD2,TRBV5-1,-,TRBJ2-1,TGCGCCAGCAGCTCGGGACTAGCGGGAGTAAACCACAATGAGCAGTTCTTC,CASSSGLAGVNHNEQFF
TRBD2,TRBV3-1/TRBV3-2,-,TRBJ2-5,TGTGCCAGCAGCCAAGCTAAGACTAGCGGGAAGGAGGGGACCCAGTACTTC,CASSQAKTSGKEGTQYF
-,TRBV7-3,few,TRBJ2-2,TGTGCCAGCTCTGGTCCGAGCGGGGAGCTGTTTTTT,CASSGPSGELFF
-,TRBV7-2,-,TRBJ2-7,TGTGCCAGCAGCCAACCAGAGGGGTTCCACGAGCAGTACTTC,CASSQPEGFHEQYF
TRBD1,TRBV30,-,TRBJ2-7,TGTGCCTGGGCAAGGGACAGGGGGCCGGAGTACTTC,CAWARDRGPEYF
-,TRBV11-3,-,TRBJ2-1,TGTGCCAGCAGCGAAACTAGTCGTAATGAGCAGTTCTTC,CASSETSRNEQFF
TRBD2,TRBV3-1/TRBV3-2,once,TRBJ2-1,TGTGCCAGCAGCTCCGGGACTAGCGGTTACAATGAGCAGTTCTTC,CASSSGTSGYNEQFF
-,TRBV11-2,-,TRBJ2-3,TGTGCCAGCAGCTCCCGGGCCGTTCTTTTTAGCACAGATACGCAGTATTTT,CASSSRAVLFSTDTQYF
-,TRBV30,-,TRBJ1-1,TGTGCCTGGAGTTTATCCCTGAACACTGAAGCTTTCTTT,CAWSLSLNTEAFF
-,TRBV6-5,-,TRBJ1-5,TGTGCCAGCAGTAGAGAAGTAGGACTACCTAGGCATTTT,CASSREVGLPRHF
-,TRBV6-5,-,TRBJ1-6,TGTGCCACTAAAAGACCGGGAAAAACACCCCTCCACTTT,CATKRPGKTPLHF
-,TRBV14,-,TRBJ1-6,TGTGCCAGCAGCCAAGATTCGCATTCACCCCTCCACTTT,CASSQDSHSPLHF
TRBD2,TRBV5-1,-,TRBJ2-1,TGCGCCAGTTGTAGCGGGGGGGCCTACAATGAGCAGTTCTTC,CASCSGGAYNEQFF
TRBD1,TRBV3-1/TRBV3-2,-,TRBJ2-5,TGTGCCAGCAGCCAAGCCGGGACAGGGGTTAGCGAGACCCAGTACTTC,CASSQAGTGVSETQYF
TRBD1,TRBV19,few,TRBJ1-2,TGTGCCAGTAGTATGGGACAGGGGGGCGGCTACACCTTC,CASSMGQGGGYTF
-,TRBV3-1/TRBV3-2,-,TRBJ1-5,TGTGCCAGCAGCCAAGTTTCCGCGTCGGCGGGGAGCAATCAGCCCCAGCATTTT,CASSQVSASAGSNQPQHF
TRBD1,TRBV7-2,-,TRBJ2-5,TGTGCCAGCAGCACACTTCGGACAGGGCAAGAGACCCAGTACTTC,CASSTLRTGQETQYF
-,TRBV4-1,-,TRBJ2-3,TGCGCCAGCAGCCAAGCTCCTACTGCGTCAGATACGCAGTATTTT,CASSQAPTASDTQYF